This entry describes one T cell receptor beta chain. This entry is derived from a study of cytomegalovirus exposure and HLA in healthy donors. The PCR used 60 Vbeta and 13 Jbeta primers. Here immunoSEQ multiplex PCR was the method, and the copy in TCRdb shows in-frame clones only, minus some. The table lists about 140,000 clones, 75% to 90% of them singletons. Germline-derived CDR1 and CDR2 are SGHNT and YYREEE (reference sequence). There are 13 residues in the CDR3. V lost 0 bases, J lost 3 bases, and 7 bases lay in between. The V call is TRBV5-4, the J call TRBJ2-7; D not resolved. The sample was PBMCs. This receptor was taken from a female donor in good health and CMV-seronegative. The CDR3 nucleotides are TGTGCCAGCAGCTTGGACACCTTCTACGAGCAGTACTTC. Translation: CASSLDTFYEQYF.